This T cell receptor (beta chain) originates from a study of cytomegalovirus exposure and HLA in healthy donors. Overall study: An early data release held 79 million or so unique TCRs from HLA-typed donors.

As for this clone: The antigen is unknown.

Study observations and caveats: Rarity held for most TCR sequences, but there were some public TCRs that occurred in many donors. HLA alleles showed associations with around 15,000 TCR beta sequences in a later analysis, at a 0.05 false discovery rate. According to the study, about 180 TCR beta chains were cytomegalovirus-associated.

PCR involved 60 Vbeta and 13 Jbeta primers. The method was immunoSEQ multiplex PCR; TCRdb's version includes in-frame clones alone and lacks a portion of them. The sample has about 160,000 clones, roughly three quarters seen once. CDR3 length equals 11 residues. Germline V gene sequence: CDR1 DFQATT, CDR2 SNEGSKA (reference sequence). The V end was cut by 5 bases, the J end by 7 bases, with 9 bases between. This rearrangement joins TRBV20-1 to TRBJ2-1; D not certain. Sequencing input: PBMCs. The receptor was derived from a man aged 40-50 years in good health and CMV-seropositive. The CDR3 reads CSAAPRNEQFF. CDR3 sequence (DNA): TGCAGTGCTGCCCCCAGGAATGAGCAGTTCTTC.